The text below deals with one T cell receptor (beta chain). This table comes from immunoSEQ multiplex PCR, and its TCRdb copy is limited to in-frame clones, with some not included. The table includes tens of thousands of clones, just over 90% detected once. The sample comes from a study of T cell changes during pregnancy in multiple sclerosis. The CDR3 runs 16 residues. V was trimmed by 0 bases and J by 3 bases, leaving 12 bases between them. CDR1 LNHDA and CDR2 SQIVND come from the germline V gene (reference sequence). The origin of this receptor is a female donor with multiple sclerosis, enrolled in a pregnancy study. This material consisted of peripheral blood, taken in the third trimester of pregnancy. The chain joins TRBV19 to TRBJ1-5; possible D gene TRBD1, 5 bases. The CDR3 sequence is CASSIDRGGINQPQHF. CDR3 sequence (DNA): TGTGCCAGTAGTATAGATCGGGGGGGGATCAATCAGCCCCAGCATTTT. The full variable domain, rest sourced from reference TRBV19 and TRBJ1-5, is DGGITQSPKYLFRKEGQNVTLSCEQNLNHDAMYWYRQDPGQGLRLIYYSQIVNDFQKGDIAEGYSVSREKKESFPLTVTSAQKNPTAFYLCASSIDRGGINQPQHFGDGTRLSIL.